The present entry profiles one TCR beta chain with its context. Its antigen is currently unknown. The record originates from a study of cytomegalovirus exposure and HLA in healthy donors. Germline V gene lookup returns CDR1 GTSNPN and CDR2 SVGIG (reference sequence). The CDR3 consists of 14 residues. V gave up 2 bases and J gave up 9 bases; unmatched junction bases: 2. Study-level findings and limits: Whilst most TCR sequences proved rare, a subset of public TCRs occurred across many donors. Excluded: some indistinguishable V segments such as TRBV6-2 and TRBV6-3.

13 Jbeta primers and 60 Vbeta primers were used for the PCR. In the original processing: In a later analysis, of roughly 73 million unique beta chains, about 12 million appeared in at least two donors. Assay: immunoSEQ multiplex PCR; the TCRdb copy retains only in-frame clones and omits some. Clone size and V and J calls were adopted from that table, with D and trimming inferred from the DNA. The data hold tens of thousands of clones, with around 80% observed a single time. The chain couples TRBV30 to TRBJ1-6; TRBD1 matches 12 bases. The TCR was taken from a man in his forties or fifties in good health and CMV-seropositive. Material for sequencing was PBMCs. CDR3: CAWSLGQGASPLHF. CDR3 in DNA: TGTGCCTGGAGTTTGGGACAGGGGGCTTCACCCCTCCACTTT.